Listed below are T cell receptor beta chains from one sample, sequenced in a study of post-analysis software for immune sequencing data. TCRdb fed the PCR reads into MiXCR, producing one record per CDR3 protein. The sample has 450,000 to 700,000 distinct CDR3 sequences; 44% are singletons. The material sequenced was blood. The origin of the receptors is a girl aged 5-17 years with multiple sclerosis. Each CDR3 is given with its conserved first and last residue. D genes are given only for firm matches. Clone size appears in some rows only: once, few, many, or a class for an expanded clone.

V gene	D gene	J gene	clone size	CDR3 DNA	CDR3 protein
TRBV7-3	TRBD1	TRBJ1-1	-	TGTGCCAGCAGCCCCAACAGGGGACTCCAACCCACTGAAGCTTTCTTT	CASSPNRGLQPTEAFF
TRBV12-5	TRBD1	TRBJ2-7	-	TGTGCTAGTGGTTCACAGGGGGCCTACGAGCAGTACTTC	CASGSQGAYEQYF
TRBV5-1	TRBD1	TRBJ2-6	few	TGCGCCAGCAGCTTGGAGGCAGGGGGTAACTCTGGGGCCAACGTCCTGACTTTC	CASSLEAGGNSGANVLTF
TRBV24-1	-	TRBJ2-7	-	TGTGCCACCAGTGTCGCTTTGGGGGACGAGCAGTACTTC	CATSVALGDEQYF
TRBV12-3/TRBV12-4	TRBD1	TRBJ1-4	few	TGTGCCAGCAGTTCTAGCCCCGGGACAGGGGAGGTCGAAAAACTGTTTTTT	CASSSSPGTGEVEKLFF
TRBV10-3	TRBD1	TRBJ2-7	few	TGTGCCATCAGTGAGTCGAAAAGGGGGCCAACCTACGAGCAGTACTTC	CAISESKRGPTYEQYF
TRBV12-3/TRBV12-4	TRBD1	TRBJ1-2	few	TGTGCCAGCAGCGCGGACAGGACCTATGGCTACACCTTC	CASSADRTYGYTF
TRBV20-1	TRBD2	TRBJ2-5	once	TGCAGTGCTACAGCGGGGGGGCTAGAGACCCAGTACTTC	CSATAGGLETQYF
TRBV7-8	-	TRBJ1-1	-	TGTGCCAGCAGCTACCGGGCCCAGACCGCTTTCTTT	CASSYRAQTAFF
TRBV5-1	TRBD2	TRBJ2-5	few	TGCGCCAGCAGCTCCGTGACTAGCGGGGGGGCATCTTCGGAGACCCAGTACTTC	CASSSVTSGGASSETQYF
TRBV12-3/TRBV12-4	TRBD2	TRBJ2-5	few	TGTGCCAGCAGCCGGACTAGCAAAGAGACCCAGTACTTC	CASSRTSKETQYF
TRBV6-6	-	TRBJ2-1	few	TGTGCCAGCAGTTACGGGGATGGTCGGTACAATGAGCAGTTCTTC	CASSYGDGRYNEQFF
TRBV7-3	TRBD1	TRBJ2-1	-	TGTGCCAGCAGCCGGACAGGGGTCCAAGAGACCCAGTTCTTC	CASSRTGVQETQFF
TRBV12-3/TRBV12-4	-	TRBJ1-5	once	TGTGCCAGCACCCAGGACAGCAATCAGCCCCAGCATTTT	CASTQDSNQPQHF
TRBV7-2	TRBD1	TRBJ1-1	-	TGTGCCAGCAACCACGAGGGACAGAGGGCTTTCTTT	CASNHEGQRAFF
TRBV12-3/TRBV12-4	TRBD1	TRBJ2-7	few	TGTGCCAGCACTTTGGGACAGGGGAACTACGAGCAGTACTTC	CASTLGQGNYEQYF
TRBV12-3/TRBV12-4	TRBD2	TRBJ2-7	-	TGTGCCAGCAGTTTACCCCGGGTAGCGGGAGCCCACGAGCAGTACTTC	CASSLPRVAGAHEQYF
TRBV7-9	-	TRBJ2-1	once	TGTGCCAGCAGCAAACCCAGCGGAGTGTACAATGAGCAGTTCTTC	CASSKPSGVYNEQFF
TRBV20-1	TRBD1	TRBJ1-2	-	TGCAGTGCTCTCCAGGGGGGAACGGATGGCTACACCTTC	CSALQGGTDGYTF
TRBV7-3	-	TRBJ2-1	few	TGTGCCAGCAGCGAGAACAATGAGCAGTTCTTC	CASSENNEQFF
TRBV5-5	TRBD2	TRBJ2-5	once	TGTGCCAGCAGCTTACTAGCGGACCTTGGAAATGAGCAGTACTTC	CASSLLADLGNEQYF
TRBV5-1	-	TRBJ2-7	-	TGCGCCAGCAGCTACTACCCTGACCGACCAGACTACGAGCAGTACTTC	CASSYYPDRPDYEQYF
TRBV12-3/TRBV12-4	TRBD2	TRBJ2-1	few	TGTGCCAGCAGTCTCCCCGGGACTAGTTGGTATGAGCAGTTCTTC	CASSLPGTSWYEQFF